This passage covers 26 T cell receptor beta chains from one sample sequenced in a study of T cell responses to AZD1222 COVID-19 vaccine. Only in-frame clones appear in the TCRdb table, and some are missing; sequencing was by immunoSEQ multiplex PCR. The sample holds 95,000 to 150,000 clones, about nine tenths seen once. The sequencing used peripheral blood, collected on day 0 of AZD1222 vaccination. The receptors shown here come from an adult in good health.

This chain links TRBV7-8 with TRBJ1-2; 8 bases agree with TRBD1. Germline V gene data show CDR1 as SGHVS and CDR2 as FQNEAQ. V lost 4 bases to trimming and J lost 9 bases; unmatched junction nucleotides: 10. This CDR3 region has 14 residues. The CDR3 region is CASSSSGTGLSYTF. The CDR3 DNA is TGTGCCAGCAGCTCCTCCGGGACAGGTCTAAGCTACACCTTC.

This sequence joins TRBV27 and TRBJ2-7; no definite D call. Germline CDR1 is MNHEY and CDR2 is SMNVEV (reference sequence). The CDR3 loop spans 12 amino acids. V was pared by 4 bases and J by 2 bases, with 6 bases between. The DNA of the CDR3 is TGTGCCAGCAGTTCGACAACCTACGAGCAGTACTTC. It yields the protein CASSSTTYEQYF.

The chain employs TRBV19 and TRBJ2-7; 11 bases align to TRBD1. Germline V gene sequence: CDR1 LNHDA, CDR2 SQIVND (reference sequence). The CDR3 extends over 12 amino acids. V lost 9 bases to trimming and J lost 5 bases; unmatched junction nucleotides: 3. The CDR3 sequence is CASGTGGHEQYF. CDR3 coding DNA: TGTGCCAGCGGGACAGGGGGGCACGAGCAGTACTTC.

This clone was detected only once. This chain joins TRBV27 and TRBJ2-5; 9 bases fit TRBD1. The CDR3 loop spans 16 amino acids. The germline CDR1 and CDR2 sequences are MNHEY and SMNVEV (reference sequence). V shed 6 bases, J shed 1 base, and the junction held 9 bases outside the gene matches. The CDR3 nucleotides read TGTGCCAGCAGAAAAGCCTGGGACAGGGCCCAAGAGACCCAGTACTTC. It translates to CASRKAWDRAQETQYF.

The chain recombines TRBV7-2 with TRBJ2-2; D is unclear. V was cut by 1 base and J by 5 bases, with 2 bases left in between. The CDR3 contains 12 residues. The germline V gene has CDR1 SGHTA and CDR2 FQGNSA. CDR3 region: CASSLDTGELFF. The CDR3 DNA sequence: TGTGCCAGCAGCTTAGATACCGGGGAGCTGTTTTTT.

The V gene is TRBV9, the J gene TRBJ1-1; no reliable D call. The V gene lost 0 bases and the J gene lost 5 bases, with 14 bases spanning the gap. The CDR3 length is 15 residues. Looked up from germline, CDR1 is SGDLS and CDR2 is YYNGEE. The CDR3 nucleotides read TGTGCCAGCAGCGTAGAGGCATCTATTAGGACTGAAGCTTTCTTT. It specifies CASSVEASIRTEAFF.

This clone came up once. This chain connects TRBV19 to TRBJ2-7, with D possibly TRBD1 on 6 matching bases. Germline V gene data show CDR1 as LNHDA and CDR2 as SQIVND (reference sequence). Trimming took 4 bases from V and 2 from J, leaving 12 bases between them. The CDR3 has 14 amino acids. CDR3 amino acids: CASSTGQRPYEQYF. CDR3 nucleotide sequence: TGTGCCAGTAGTACTGGACAGCGGCCCTACGAGCAGTACTTC.

This chain links TRBV3-1 (or the pseudogene TRBV3-2) with TRBJ2-5, with 9 bases identical to TRBD1. Germline V gene data show CDR1 as LGHDT and CDR2 as YNNKEL (reference sequence). Losses at the gene ends were 2 bases for V and 2 bases for J; bases not matched to a gene: 9. This CDR3 has 17 amino acids. Here the CDR3 reads CASSQQGQGLIQETQYF. CDR3 coding DNA: TGTGCCAGCAGCCAACAGGGACAGGGACTGATACAAGAGACCCAGTACTTC.

V gene TRBV5-1 combines with J gene TRBJ2-7; no reliable D call. Deletions cut 0 bases from V and 5 bases from J, with 12 bases between. This CDR3 region has 14 residues. Germline values: CDR1 SGHRS, CDR2 YFSETQ. CDR3 coding DNA: TGCGCCAGCAGCTTGGCGACTGGCCGCGACGAGCAGTACTTC. It translates to CASSLATGRDEQYF.

The chain is built from TRBV6-2 or TRBV6-3 and TRBJ2-3; D ambiguous. This CDR3 has 15 residues. V lost 5 bases to trimming and J lost 2 bases, with 14 bases between them. The germline CDR1 and CDR2 sequences are MNHEY and SVGEGT. CDR3 nucleotides: TGTGCCAGCAGTCAATCCCCGACCTACACAGATACGCAGTATTTT. Encoded protein: CASSQSPTYTDTQYF.

This clone was found once. V and J are TRBV15 and TRBJ1-3, with 7 nucleotides matching TRBD1. V lost 7 bases and J lost 2; bases outside the gene matches: 8. The germline V gene encodes CDR1 LNHNV and CDR2 YYDKDF (reference sequence). The CDR3 loop spans 15 amino acids. The CDR3 reads CATTRDDRAGNTIYF. DNA for the CDR3: TGTGCCACCACCAGGGATGACAGGGCTGGAAACACCATATATTTT. The full variable domain, in which reference TRBV15 and TRBJ1-3 provide the parts outside the CDR3, is DAMVIQNPRYQVTQFGKPVTLSCSQTLNHNVMYWYQQKSSQAPKLLFHYYDKDFNNEADTPDNFQSRRPNTSFCFLDIRSPGLGDTAMYLCATTRDDRAGNTIYFGEGSWLTVV.

As concerns this clone: One end of the junction fails to match germline, which may point to a read error. The chain couples TRBV3-1 (or the pseudogene TRBV3-2) to TRBJ2-4; D is uncertain. This CDR3 is built from 13 residues. Germline lookup yields CDR1 LGHDT and CDR2 YNNKEL (reference sequence). CDR3 amino acids: CASSQDSRVIPYF. CDR3 nucleotide sequence: TGTGCCAGCAGCCAAGATTCTCGAGTTATTCCGTACTTC.

The chain joins TRBV5-1 to TRBJ2-5, with a possible D match to TRBD2 (5 bases). The CDR3 has 15 residues. Germline V gives CDR1 SGHRS, CDR2 YFSETQ. Trimming cost V 0 bases and J 4 bases, with 13 bases left between them. The chain's CDR3 is CASSLASGFGETQYF. The CDR3 DNA follows: TGCGCCAGCAGCTTGGCGTCGGGGTTTGGAGAGACCCAGTACTTC.

There are a few counts of this clone. The chain links TRBV18 to TRBJ1-1; possible D gene TRBD1, 6 bases. Trimming removed 5 bases at V and 4 bases at J, with 11 bases between. The V gene's germline CDR1 is KGHSH and CDR2 LQKENI. The CDR3 has 13 residues. The CDR3 loop is CASSSTGSTEAFF. The CDR3 nucleotides are TGTGCCAGCTCATCTACAGGGAGCACTGAAGCTTTCTTT.

The rearrangement links TRBV29-1 to TRBJ2-7, with D maybe TRBD1 (5 bases). Deletions cut 4 bases from V and 3 bases from J, with 13 bases between. This CDR3 has 13 amino acids. In germline, CDR1 is SQVTM, CDR2 ANQGSEA. CDR3 bases: TGCAGCGTTGCCAGAAGACAGAACTACGAGCAGTACTTC. Protein: CSVARRQNYEQYF.

The J gene is TRBJ1-2, the V gene TRBV24-1; D not certain. CDR1 and CDR2 from the germline V gene are KGHDR and SFDVKD. With 2 bases removed from V and 5 bases from J, the gap between germline ends came to 5 bases. The CDR3 totals 12 residues. The CDR3 DNA follows: TGTGCCACCAGTGATTGGGGTTATGGCTACACCTTC. Its translation is CATSDWGYGYTF.

V usage is TRBV24-1 and J usage is TRBJ2-1, with 9 bases identical to TRBD2. The CDR3 is 19 amino acids. Germline V lookup: CDR1 KGHDR, CDR2 SFDVKD. The V gene end was trimmed by 0 bases and the J gene end by 4 bases; junction bases not matched to a gene: 12. CDR3: CATSDLQAGAGGLYNEQFF. The CDR3 DNA sequence: TGTGCCACCAGTGATTTGCAAGCCGGAGCGGGAGGCTTATACAATGAGCAGTTCTTC.

V gene TRBV2 combines with J gene TRBJ1-5; no firm D call. The CDR3 is made up of 14 amino acids. Trimming removed 1 base at V and 0 bases at J, with 4 bases between. Germline assignment: CDR1 SNHLY and CDR2 FYNNEI. For the CDR3, the DNA is TGTGCCAGCAGTGAAGGGGCTAGCAATCAGCCCCAGCATTTT. This encodes CASSEGASNQPQHF.

The chain is built from TRBV25-1 and TRBJ2-1; TRBD2 agrees at 13 bases. Germline V gene lookup returns CDR1 MGHDK and CDR2 SYGVNS. The CDR3 totals 17 residues. The V segment lost 4 bases and the J segment 4 bases; nucleotides outside the gene matches: 7. CDR3 nucleotides: TGTGCCAGCAGTGTTGAGGGACTAGCGGGATCTTACAATGAGCAGTTCTTC. Translating gives CASSVEGLAGSYNEQFF.

V gene TRBV27 combines with J gene TRBJ1-4; 10 bases fit TRBD1. V dropped 5 bases and J dropped 8; count of bases not matched to a gene: 8. Germline V gives CDR1 MNHEY, CDR2 SMNVEV (reference sequence). The CDR3 contains 15 residues. The CDR3, as DNA: TGTGCCAGCAGTCCTAGGGACAGGGGAGGAGAAAAACTGTTTTTT. This codes for CASSPRDRGGEKLFF.

This chain uses TRBV9 with TRBJ2-7; TRBD1 matches 7 bases. CDR1 SGDLS and CDR2 YYNGEE come from the germline V gene. Trimming took 3 bases from V and 3 from J; bases not matched to a gene: 6. The CDR3 is made up of 14 amino acids. The CDR3 here is CASSAGTALYEQYF. As DNA, the CDR3 is TGTGCCAGCAGCGCCGGGACAGCCCTCTACGAGCAGTACTTC.

The gene calls are TRBV5-1 and TRBJ1-6; D gene ambiguous. The germline V gene has CDR1 SGHRS and CDR2 YFSETQ. Trimming stripped 0 bases from V and 7 bases from J, with 8 bases between. The CDR3 runs 14 residues. CDR3 loop: CASSLGEGNSPLHF. The CDR3 nucleotides read TGCGCCAGCAGCTTGGGGGAGGGCAATTCACCCCTCCACTTT.

This clone was seen a few times. The chain links TRBV4-2 to TRBJ2-7; the match to TRBD1 covers 11 bases. The V gene's germline CDR1 is LGHNA and CDR2 YNFKEQ. With 1 base clipped from V and 6 bases from J, the junction kept 11 bases outside the gene matches. CDR3 size: 17 residues. CDR3 region: CASSQGGPAGTGGEQYF. Here the CDR3 DNA reads TGTGCCAGCAGCCAAGGTGGCCCTGCCGGGACAGGGGGCGAGCAGTACTTC.

This rearrangement joins TRBV6-5 to TRBJ1-2, with a tentative D call TRBD1 (5 bases). Between the trimmed V and J ends, which lost 7 bases and 4 bases, there was a span of 13 bases. The germline gives CDR1 MNHEY, CDR2 SVGAGI. The length of the CDR3 is 13 residues. In nucleotides, the CDR3 is TGTGCCAGCACTACGGGGCGGCCCTATGGCTACACCTTC. Its protein product is CASTTGRPYGYTF.

The V gene is TRBV5-6, the J gene TRBJ2-1; D gene uncertain. Per the germline V gene, CDR1 is SGHDT and CDR2 is YYEEEE. V lost 2 bases and J lost 7, with 16 bases in between. This CDR3 comprises 15 residues. DNA of the CDR3: TGTGCCAGCAGCTTTTCCGGTGGGCTCGGGAATGAGCAGTTCTTC. Translated, it gives CASSFSGGLGNEQFF.

The chain has TRBV24-1 and TRBJ1-5; 7 bases are a match to TRBD1. The V segment lost 3 bases and the J segment 3 bases; nucleotides outside the gene matches: 4. This CDR3 region has 15 residues. The V gene's germline CDR1 is KGHDR and CDR2 SFDVKD. CDR3 sequence (DNA): TGTGCCACCAGTGATGCGACAGGGACCAATCAGCCCCAGCATTTT. Translation gives CATSDATGTNQPQHF.